This TCR beta chain was captured by sequencing in a study of vaccination effects on CD4 cells after COVID-19. Background on the study: Following the second dose by a median of 72 days, the post-vaccine samples were obtained. Study results and caveats: Clones from infection and from vaccination both contracted markedly late after vaccination.

With 10 bases removed from V and 5 bases from J, the gap between germline ends came to 11 bases. The CDR3 loop spans 11 amino acids. Germline V gene lookup returns CDR1 SNHLY and CDR2 FYNNEI. The assay was immunoSEQ multiplex PCR, and TCRdb's table has in-frame clones only and misses some. The sample includes 17,000 or so clones, roughly 68% of them seen just once. In the case of this clone: What it binds is not known.

Prior to sequencing, the ViraFEST assay stimulated PBMC with viral peptide pools, which expanded the antigen-specific CD4+ T cells. When around ten days of culture had elapsed, CD4+ T cells were isolated. Every participant took two doses of the BNT162b2 or mRNA-1273 vaccine. Vaccine recipients had no previous SARS-CoV-2 infection; their nucleocapsid antibodies were negative. Cultures of fewer than 2.5 million PBMC per well contained 8 to 10 IU/ml IL-2 plus 10 ug/ml peptides. The origin of this receptor is a human donor who received a COVID-19 vaccine. The chain carries TRBV2 and TRBJ1-1, with D possibly matching TRBD1 (6 bases). Sequenced here: CD4+ T cells from PBMCs cultured with SARS-CoV-2 spike peptides, sampled after COVID-19 vaccination. The CDR3 bases are TGTGCCAAGGGCAGGGGAACTGAAGCTTTCTTT. It translates to CAKGRGTEAFF.